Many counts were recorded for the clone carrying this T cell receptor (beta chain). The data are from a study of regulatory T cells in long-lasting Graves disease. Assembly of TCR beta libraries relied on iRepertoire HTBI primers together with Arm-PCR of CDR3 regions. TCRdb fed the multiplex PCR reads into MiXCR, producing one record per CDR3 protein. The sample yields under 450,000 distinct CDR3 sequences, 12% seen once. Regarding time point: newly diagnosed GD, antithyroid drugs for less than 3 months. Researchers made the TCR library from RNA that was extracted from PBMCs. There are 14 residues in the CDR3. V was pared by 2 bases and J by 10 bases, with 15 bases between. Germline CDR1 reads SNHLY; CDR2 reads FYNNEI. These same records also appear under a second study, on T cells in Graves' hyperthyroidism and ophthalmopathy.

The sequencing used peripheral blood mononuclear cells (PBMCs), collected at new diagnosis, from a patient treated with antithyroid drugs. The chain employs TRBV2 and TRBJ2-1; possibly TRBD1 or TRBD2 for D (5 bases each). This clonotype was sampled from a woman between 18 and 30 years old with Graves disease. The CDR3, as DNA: TGTGCCAGCAGTGAAACCGGGGCGGTTCCGGAGCAGTTCTTC. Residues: CASSETGAVPEQFF.